What follows describes a single T cell receptor beta chain. Its specificity is unknown. In the PCR, 60 Vbeta and 13 Jbeta primers were used. Data came from immunoSEQ multiplex PCR; TCRdb stores just in-frame clones and leaves some out. The table includes roughly 120,000 clones, 60% to 85% detected once. This sample stems from a study of cytomegalovirus exposure and HLA in healthy donors. The study's findings and limits: Later, TCR association rates were found to vary by HLA locus, highest for DRB1 and lowest for HLA-C.

V lost 3 bases, J lost 5 bases, and 15 bases lay in between. CDR1 and CDR2 from the germline V gene are SGHRS and YFSETQ. This CDR3 region has 14 residues. The sequenced sample consisted of PBMCs. The genes are TRBV5-1 and TRBJ2-7, with D perhaps matching TRBD1 (5 bases). This clonotype was sampled from a woman aged 18 to 35 in good health and CMV-seronegative. CDR3 DNA sequence: TGCGCCAGCAGCTCCGAAGGGGCGCGAGACGAGCAGTACTTC. This sequence encodes CASSSEGARDEQYF.